This T cell receptor (beta chain) stems from a study of T cell responses to AZD1222 COVID-19 vaccine. Only in-frame clones appear in the TCRdb table, and some are missing; sequencing was by immunoSEQ multiplex PCR. The sample contains around 78,000 clones, 90% to 95% of which appear only once. Deletions cut 2 bases from V and 7 bases from J, with 9 bases between. Germline CDR1 and CDR2: SGHDN and FVKESK. The CDR3 runs to 13 residues. The count of this clone is one. What it binds is unknown. Study-level points and caveats: Spike-specific TCR breadth and depth went up after people got two AZD1222 doses.

The sequenced sample was peripheral blood, obtained on day 0 of MenACWY control vaccination. The V call is TRBV14, the J call TRBJ2-1; D not resolved. This receptor was obtained from an adult in good health. The CDR3 DNA is TGTGCCAGCAGCCAACTCGTCGGAAATGAGCAGTTCTTC. It is translated as CASSQLVGNEQFF. Full variable domain (outside the CDR3, taken from reference TRBV14 and TRBJ2-1): EAGVTQFPSHSVIEKGQTVTLRCDPISGHDNLYWYRRVMGKEIKFLLHFVKESKQDESGMPNNRFLAERTGGTYSTLKVQPAELEDSGVYFCASSQLVGNEQFFGPGTRLTVL.